In this sample, the clone carrying this T cell receptor beta chain turned up a few times. Its antigen is still unknown. The record originates from a study of blood T cells in healthy people across ages. The wider study: T cells yielded about one barcoded beta molecule per two cells through template switching.

Study-wide results and limits: Strong correlation linked observed beta diversity and percent naive T cells. The fall in TCR beta diversity per million T cells was roughly linear with age.

V lost 6 bases, J lost 6 bases, and 22 bases lay in between. Per germline, CDR1 DFQATT and CDR2 SNEGSKA (reference sequence). This CDR3 comprises 15 residues. Together with a sample-barcoded 5' primer, a J-beta primer mix was included in a second PCR lasting about 7 to 11 cycles. MiXCR, applied by TCRdb to the 5' RACE reads, yields one record per CDR3 protein. The sample lists hundreds of thousands of distinct CDR3 sequences, approximately 30% occurring once. The rearrangement uses TRBV20-1 and TRBJ2-3; either TRBD1 or TRBD2 may fit D (6 bases each). This TCR derives from a woman aged 80 or older in good health. The sequenced sample consisted of blood. CDR3 loop: CSAGALAGLGDTQYF. In DNA form, the CDR3 reads TGCAGTGCGGGGGCTCTGGCGGGGCTGGGGGATACGCAGTATTTT.